This is a list of T cell receptor beta chains from one sample in a study of blood T cell repertoires in COVID-19. Profiling relied on immunoSEQ multiplex PCR, and the TCRdb table lists in-frame clones only, not all of them. The sample yields a few hundred thousand clones, about 90% seen once. Sample: PBMCs or T cells enriched from blood (not recorded which). The receptors stem from a man aged 35 to 55 in a cohort exposed to, infected with or recovered from COVID-19 (not recorded which). Both conserved end residues are part of each CDR3. D genes are given only for firm matches. Only some rows state a clone size, as once, few, many or a class for expanded clones.

CDR3nt | CDR3aa | v_gene | abundance | d_gene | j_gene
TGTGCCAGCAGCTCGGGACTAGCGGGCTCAGATACGCAGTATTTT | CASSSGLAGSDTQYF | TRBV7-3 | once | TRBD2 | TRBJ2-3
TGCGCCAGCAGCGCGGGACAGGGGGCAGGGGATACGCAGTATTTT | CASSAGQGAGDTQYF | TRBV5-1 | - | TRBD1 | TRBJ2-3
TGTGCCTGGAGCGGGACAGGGGGTACTTCACCCCTCCACTTT | CAWSGTGGTSPLHF | TRBV30 | once | TRBD1 | TRBJ1-6
TGTGCCAGCAGCCAACTAGACTCCGAGCAGTACTTC | CASSQLDSEQYF | TRBV28 | - | - | TRBJ2-7
TGTGCCAGCTCACCCCAGGTAACCCTCTCTGGGGCCAACGTCCTGACTTTC | CASSPQVTLSGANVLTF | TRBV18 | once | - | TRBJ2-6
TGTGCCAGCAGCCAGGGACTAGCGGGGCCCCAAGAGACCCAGTACTTC | CASSQGLAGPQETQYF | TRBV6-2/TRBV6-3 | - | TRBD2 | TRBJ2-5
TGCGCCAGCAGCTTGGTCGGGACAGGGGGCACTGAAGCTTTCTTT | CASSLVGTGGTEAFF | TRBV5-1 | - | TRBD1 | TRBJ1-1
TGTGCCAGCAGTTTATTCTTTAACACTGAAGCTTTCTTT | CASSLFFNTEAFF | TRBV28 | - | - | TRBJ1-1
TGTGCCAGTAGTATTAACAGGCCCCTCTCGAACAATGAGCAGTTCTTC | CASSINRPLSNNEQFF | TRBV19 | - | - | TRBJ2-1
TGCGCCAGCAGCTGGCGGACAGGTTACAATGAGCAGTTCTTC | CASSWRTGYNEQFF | TRBV5-1 | - | TRBD1 | TRBJ2-1
TGTGCCAGCAGGGCGACTAGTTCGAACACCGGGGAGCTGTTTTTT | CASRATSSNTGELFF | TRBV2 | few | - | TRBJ2-2
TGTGCCAGCAGCTTAGTAGTCACTGAAGCTTTCTTT | CASSLVVTEAFF | TRBV7-9 | - | - | TRBJ1-1
TGTGCCAGCAGCTCCCCCGAGGGGAGGGAGACCCAGTACTTC | CASSSPEGRETQYF | TRBV7-9 | - | - | TRBJ2-5
TGTGCCAGCAGCCGGGAATTAAACACTGAAGCTTTCTTT | CASSRELNTEAFF | TRBV7-7 | - | - | TRBJ1-1
TGCGCCAGCAGCTTGCGGGGTCAGAACACTGAAGCTTTCTTT | CASSLRGQNTEAFF | TRBV5-1 | - | - | TRBJ1-1
TGTGCCAGCAGCAGGACAGGAAATAGCAATCAGCCCCAGCATTTT | CASSRTGNSNQPQHF | TRBV9 | - | TRBD1 | TRBJ1-5
TGTGCCAGCAGTCGCGGGGGGGGTCAATCCTACGAGCAGTACTTC | CASSRGGGQSYEQYF | TRBV6-5 | few | TRBD2 | TRBJ2-7
TGTGCCAGCAGCACGGACAGGGGAGGGGAGACCCAGTACTTC | CASSTDRGGETQYF | TRBV7-7 | - | TRBD1 | TRBJ2-5
TGTGCCAGCAGCTTGGCCGGGAGAACCTCCTACGAGCAGTACTTC | CASSLAGRTSYEQYF | TRBV5-8 | few | - | TRBJ2-7
TGTGCCAGTAGTATGAAGGGGAACTATGGCTACACCTTC | CASSMKGNYGYTF | TRBV19 | - | - | TRBJ1-2
TGTGCCAGCAGCCAAGTCAGGGGGGTTGGCTACACCTTC | CASSQVRGVGYTF | TRBV14 | - | TRBD1 | TRBJ1-2
TGTGCCAGCAGCCAAGTTAGGTCTAGCGGGAGCAATGAGCAGTTCTTC | CASSQVRSSGSNEQFF | TRBV14 | - | TRBD2 | TRBJ2-1
TGTGCCAGTAGTATCGCGGGCAGCAATCAGCCCCAGCATTTT | CASSIAGSNQPQHF | TRBV19 | - | - | TRBJ1-5
TGTGCCAGCAGCTTAACCAGGTTAACGCAAGAGACCCAGTACTTC | CASSLTRLTQETQYF | TRBV7-9 | - | - | TRBJ2-5
TGTGCCAGCAGCCTGGGACTAGCGGGTAAAGAGACCCAGTACTTC | CASSLGLAGKETQYF | TRBV5-8 | - | TRBD2 | TRBJ2-5
TGTGCCAGTAGTTCGCTAGCGGGGTACACCGGGGAGCTGTTTTTT | CASSSLAGYTGELFF | TRBV19 | - | TRBD2 | TRBJ2-2
TGTGCCAGCAGCCCCCAGGGGACTAGAATGTACAATGAGCAGTTCTTC | CASSPQGTRMYNEQFF | TRBV16 | few | TRBD2 | TRBJ2-1
TGTGCCAGCAACCCGGGACAGGGAAATCAGCCCCAGCATTTT | CASNPGQGNQPQHF | TRBV6-5 | once | TRBD1 | TRBJ1-5
TGTGCCAGCAGCTTAGGAGGGACAGGACATGGAAACACCATATATTTT | CASSLGGTGHGNTIYF | TRBV7-2 | - | TRBD1 | TRBJ1-3
TGCGCCAGCAGCTTCTCCCTAGCGGAGCAAGAGACCCAGTACTTC | CASSFSLAEQETQYF | TRBV5-1 | - | TRBD2 | TRBJ2-5
TGTGCCGTACAGGCTGCTGGGGCCAACGTCCTGACTTTC | CAVQAAGANVLTF | TRBV24-1 | - | - | TRBJ2-6
TGTGCCAGTAGGGCCGGGCCAACGGAGGTCTACGAGCAGTACTTC | CASRAGPTEVYEQYF | TRBV19 | once | - | TRBJ2-7
TGTGCCGTAGCAGGGGGCTTTAATTCACCCCTCCACTTT | CAVAGGFNSPLHF | TRBV28 | - | TRBD1 | TRBJ1-6
TGTGCCAGCAGGGACGGGACTATCGTCTCTGGGGCCAACGTCCTGACTTTC | CASRDGTIVSGANVLTF | TRBV2 | - | TRBD2 | TRBJ2-6
TGCAGCGTCACGACTAGCGGGAGAAATGAGCAGTTCTTC | CSVTTSGRNEQFF | TRBV29-1 | - | TRBD2 | TRBJ2-1
TGTGCCACCAGTGATTGGAGAAAAGAGACCCAGTACTTC | CATSDWRKETQYF | TRBV24-1 | - | - | TRBJ2-5
TGCAGCGTTGAACCGGGAGGCACAGATACGCAGTATTTT | CSVEPGGTDTQYF | TRBV29-1 | once | - | TRBJ2-3
TGTGCCTGGAGAGCAGGGAGGATCAATGAGCAGTTCTTC | CAWRAGRINEQFF | TRBV30 | once | - | TRBJ2-1
TGTGCCAGCAGCCCGAGAAGACAAGAAAACACTGAAGCTTTCTTT | CASSPRRQENTEAFF | TRBV7-8 | - | - | TRBJ1-1
TGTGCCAGCAGCCAAGACGTTGGGACAGTGCATGAGCAGTTCTTC | CASSQDVGTVHEQFF | TRBV14 | - | TRBD1 | TRBJ2-1
TGTGCCTGGAGTAGCGGGAGGGATTACACCGGGGAGCTGTTTTTT | CAWSSGRDYTGELFF | TRBV30 | - | TRBD2 | TRBJ2-2
TGTGCTAGTGGCCAGGGGGGCAAAGATACGCAGTATTTT | CASGQGGKDTQYF | TRBV12-5 | - | - | TRBJ2-3
TGTGCCAGTGGTTCCGTTAGTACTGAAGCTTTCTTT | CASGSVSTEAFF | TRBV7-3 | - | - | TRBJ1-1
TGTGCCAGCTCACCAGGGCAGAACCTTAACACTGAAGCTTTCTTT | CASSPGQNLNTEAFF | TRBV18 | - | - | TRBJ1-1
TGTGCCAGCAGCTCTTGGGCCGGAATGAACACTGAAGCTTTCTTT | CASSSWAGMNTEAFF | TRBV7-6 | - | - | TRBJ1-1
TGTGCCAGCAGCCGAGCCGACAGGGATAATTCACCCCTCCACTTT | CASSRADRDNSPLHF | TRBV5-6 | - | TRBD1 | TRBJ1-6
TGCGCCAGCAGCCACCCCAGGGGGCATGGAGACAGCGGGGGGAATCAGCCCCAGCATTTT | CASSHPRGHGDSGGNQPQHF | TRBV4-1 | - | TRBD1 | TRBJ1-5
TGTGCCTGGAGTTACGCGGGGGGTGGGTCCTACGAGCAGTACTTC | CAWSYAGGGSYEQYF | TRBV30 | - | TRBD2 | TRBJ2-7
TGTGCCAGCAGCGTAGATTCCGGGACTAGCGGGAGCAATGAGCAGTTCTTC | CASSVDSGTSGSNEQFF | TRBV9 | - | TRBD2 | TRBJ2-1
TGCGCCAGCAAGGTTGCGGGGGGTGGCGAAAAACTGTTTTTT | CASKVAGGGEKLFF | TRBV5-1 | - | - | TRBJ1-4
TGCGCCAGCAGCGCAGGGGATCACTATTCACCCCTCCACTTT | CASSAGDHYSPLHF | TRBV5-1 | - | - | TRBJ1-6
TGTGCCAGCAGGGCGGGACAGAGCTACTCACCCCTCCACTTT | CASRAGQSYSPLHF | TRBV6-5 | many | TRBD1 | TRBJ1-6
TGTGCCAGCAAATTACAGGGTAGCACTGAAGCTTTCTTT | CASKLQGSTEAFF | TRBV27 | few | - | TRBJ1-1
TGTGCCTGGAGTTATAACTATGGCTACACCTTC | CAWSYNYGYTF | TRBV30 | - | - | TRBJ1-2
TGCGCCAGCAGTGGTAGTGTCGCCGGGGAGCTGTTTTTT | CASSGSVAGELFF | TRBV10-1 | - | - | TRBJ2-2
TGTGCCAGCAGGTATGTCGAGAGGGAACGACAGCCCCAGCATTTT | CASRYVERERQPQHF | TRBV5-8 | - | - | TRBJ1-5
TGTGCCAGCAGCTTGATTGGCTTAACAGATACGCAGTATTTT | CASSLIGLTDTQYF | TRBV5-4 | - | - | TRBJ2-3
TGTGCCAGCAGCCCCCGAGGAGTCTCTGGGGCCAACGTCCTGACTTTC | CASSPRGVSGANVLTF | TRBV6-4 | - | - | TRBJ2-6
TGCGCCAGCAGTGAGTCGCCGGGACTAGCGGGACCAGATACGCAGTATTTT | CASSESPGLAGPDTQYF | TRBV10-1 | - | TRBD2 | TRBJ2-3
TGTGCCAGCAGCCAAGAGTCAGCGGGAGGGAGGTTACGCACAGATACGCAGTATTTT | CASSQESAGGRLRTDTQYF | TRBV3-1/TRBV3-2 | - | TRBD2 | TRBJ2-3